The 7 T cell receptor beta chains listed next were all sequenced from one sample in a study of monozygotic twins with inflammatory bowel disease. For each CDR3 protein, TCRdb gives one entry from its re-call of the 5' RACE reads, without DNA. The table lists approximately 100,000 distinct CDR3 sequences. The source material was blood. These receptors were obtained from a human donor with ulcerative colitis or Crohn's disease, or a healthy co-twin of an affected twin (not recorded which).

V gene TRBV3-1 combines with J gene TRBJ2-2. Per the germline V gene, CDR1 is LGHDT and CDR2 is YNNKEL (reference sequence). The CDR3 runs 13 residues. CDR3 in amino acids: CASSQFVVGELFF.

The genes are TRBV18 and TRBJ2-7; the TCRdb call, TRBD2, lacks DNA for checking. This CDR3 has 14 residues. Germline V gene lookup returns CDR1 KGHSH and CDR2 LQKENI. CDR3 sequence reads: CASSYAAGTYEQYF.

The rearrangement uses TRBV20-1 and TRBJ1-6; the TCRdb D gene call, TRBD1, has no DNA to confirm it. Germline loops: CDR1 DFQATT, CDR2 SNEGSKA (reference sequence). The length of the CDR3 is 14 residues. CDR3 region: CSASRDRNYSPLHF.

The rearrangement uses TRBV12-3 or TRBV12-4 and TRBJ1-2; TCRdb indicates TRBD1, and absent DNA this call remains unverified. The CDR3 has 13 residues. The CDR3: CASTLGSPGAYTF.

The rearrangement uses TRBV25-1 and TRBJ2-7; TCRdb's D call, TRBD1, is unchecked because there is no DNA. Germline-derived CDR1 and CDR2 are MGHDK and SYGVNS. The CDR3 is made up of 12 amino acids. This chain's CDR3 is CASSGDNYEQYF.

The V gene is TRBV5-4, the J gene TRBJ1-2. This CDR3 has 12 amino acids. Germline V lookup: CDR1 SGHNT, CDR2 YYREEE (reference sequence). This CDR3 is CASSLDGFSYTF.

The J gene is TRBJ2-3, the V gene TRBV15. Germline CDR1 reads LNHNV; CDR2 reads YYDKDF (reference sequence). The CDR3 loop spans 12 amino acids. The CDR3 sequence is CATSRTTDTQYF.